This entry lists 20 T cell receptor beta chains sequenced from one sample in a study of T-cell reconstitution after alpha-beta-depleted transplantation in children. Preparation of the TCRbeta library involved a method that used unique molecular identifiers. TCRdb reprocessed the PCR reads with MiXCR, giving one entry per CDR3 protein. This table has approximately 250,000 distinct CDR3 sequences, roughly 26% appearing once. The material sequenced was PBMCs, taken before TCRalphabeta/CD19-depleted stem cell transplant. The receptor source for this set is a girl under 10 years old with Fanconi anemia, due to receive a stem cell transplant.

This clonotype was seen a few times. The CDR3: CASSYLGAGGPIHEQYF. CDR3 DNA sequence: TGTGCCAGCAGTTACCTAGGAGCGGGAGGGCCTATTCACGAGCAGTACTTC. The V gene is TRBV6-5, the J gene TRBJ2-7; 10 bases fit TRBD2. Germline CDR1 MNHEY, CDR2 SVGAGI. The trim removed 2 bases at V and 5 bases at J, leaving 12 bases unmatched. CDR3 length equals 17 residues.

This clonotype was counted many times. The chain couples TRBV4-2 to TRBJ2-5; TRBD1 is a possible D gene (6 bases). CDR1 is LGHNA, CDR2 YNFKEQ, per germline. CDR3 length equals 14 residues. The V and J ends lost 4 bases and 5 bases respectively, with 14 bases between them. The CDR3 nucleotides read TGTGCCAGCAGCCGAGCAGGGGTTCTGGAGACCCAGTACTTC. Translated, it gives CASSRAGVLETQYF.

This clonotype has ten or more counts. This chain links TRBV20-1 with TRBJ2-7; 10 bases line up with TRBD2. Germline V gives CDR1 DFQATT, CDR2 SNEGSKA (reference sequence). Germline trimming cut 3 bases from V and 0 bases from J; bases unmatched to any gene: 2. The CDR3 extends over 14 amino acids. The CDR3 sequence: CSASGTSVSYEQYF. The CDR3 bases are TGCAGTGCTAGCGGGACTAGCGTCTCCTACGAGCAGTACTTC.

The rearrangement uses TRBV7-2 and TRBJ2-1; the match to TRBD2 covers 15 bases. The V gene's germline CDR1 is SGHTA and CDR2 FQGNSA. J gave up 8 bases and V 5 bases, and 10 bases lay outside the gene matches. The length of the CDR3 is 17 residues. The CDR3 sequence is CASSPGPGLAGGDEQFF. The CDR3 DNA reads TGTGCCAGCAGCCCCGGACCGGGACTAGCGGGAGGAGATGAGCAGTTCTTC.

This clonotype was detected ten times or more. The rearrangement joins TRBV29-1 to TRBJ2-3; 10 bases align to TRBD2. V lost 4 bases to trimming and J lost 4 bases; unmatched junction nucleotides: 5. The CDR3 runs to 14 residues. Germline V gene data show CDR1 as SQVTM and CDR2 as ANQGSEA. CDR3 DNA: TGCAGCGTTGTGTCTAGCGGGAGTGCAGATACGCAGTATTTT. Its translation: CSVVSSGSADTQYF.

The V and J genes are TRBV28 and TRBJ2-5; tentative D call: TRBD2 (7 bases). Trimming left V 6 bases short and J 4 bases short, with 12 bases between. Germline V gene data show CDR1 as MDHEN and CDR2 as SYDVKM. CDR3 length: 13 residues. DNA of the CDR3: TGTGCCAGCAGACAGGGAGGGAGAGAGACCCAGTACTTC. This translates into CASRQGGRETQYF.

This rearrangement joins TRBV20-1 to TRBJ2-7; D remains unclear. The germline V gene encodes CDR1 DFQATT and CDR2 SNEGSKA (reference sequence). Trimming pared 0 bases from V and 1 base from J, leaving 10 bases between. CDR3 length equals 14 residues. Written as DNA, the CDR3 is TGCAGTGCTAGAGAGGGCAGGAGATCCTACGAGCAGTACTTC. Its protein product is CSAREGRRSYEQYF.

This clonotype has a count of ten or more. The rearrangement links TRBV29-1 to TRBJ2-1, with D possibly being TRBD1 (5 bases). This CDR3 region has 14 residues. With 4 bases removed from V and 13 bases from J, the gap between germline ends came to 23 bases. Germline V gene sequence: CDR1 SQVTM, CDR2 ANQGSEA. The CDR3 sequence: CSVVRDFQGFGQFF. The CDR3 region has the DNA TGCAGCGTTGTAAGGGATTTTCAGGGATTTGGTCAGTTCTTC.

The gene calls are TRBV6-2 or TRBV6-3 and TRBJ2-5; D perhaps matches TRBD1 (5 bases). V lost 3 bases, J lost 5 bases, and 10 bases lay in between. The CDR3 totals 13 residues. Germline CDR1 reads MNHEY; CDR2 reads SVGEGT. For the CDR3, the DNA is TGTGCCAGCAGTTATGGGGCTTGGGAGACCCAGTACTTC. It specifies CASSYGAWETQYF.

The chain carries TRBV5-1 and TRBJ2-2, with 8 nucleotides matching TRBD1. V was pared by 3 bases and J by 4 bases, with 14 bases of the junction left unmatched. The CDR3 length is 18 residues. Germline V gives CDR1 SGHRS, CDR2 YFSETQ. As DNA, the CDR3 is TGCGCCAGCAGCTCAGGGACAGGCGTACCGGCAGGCACCGGGGAGCTGTTTTTT. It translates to CASSSGTGVPAGTGELFF.

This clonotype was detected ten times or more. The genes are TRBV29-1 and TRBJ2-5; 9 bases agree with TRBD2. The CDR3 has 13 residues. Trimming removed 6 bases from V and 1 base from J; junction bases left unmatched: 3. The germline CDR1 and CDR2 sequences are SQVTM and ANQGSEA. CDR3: CSVETSGQETQYF. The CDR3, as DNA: TGCAGCGTGGAGACTAGCGGCCAAGAGACCCAGTACTTC.

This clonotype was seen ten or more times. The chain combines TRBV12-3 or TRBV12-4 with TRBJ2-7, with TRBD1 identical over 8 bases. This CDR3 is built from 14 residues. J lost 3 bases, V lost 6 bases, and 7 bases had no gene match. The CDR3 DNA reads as TGTGCCAGCAGCGTCCAGGGGGCGCACTACGAGCAGTACTTC. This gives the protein CASSVQGAHYEQYF.

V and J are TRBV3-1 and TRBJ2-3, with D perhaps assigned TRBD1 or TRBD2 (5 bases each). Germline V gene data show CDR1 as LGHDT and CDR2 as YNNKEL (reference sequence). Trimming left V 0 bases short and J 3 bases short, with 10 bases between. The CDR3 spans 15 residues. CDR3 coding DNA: TGTGCCAGCAGCCAAGATGGGGACGGAACAGATACGCAGTATTTT. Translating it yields CASSQDGDGTDTQYF.

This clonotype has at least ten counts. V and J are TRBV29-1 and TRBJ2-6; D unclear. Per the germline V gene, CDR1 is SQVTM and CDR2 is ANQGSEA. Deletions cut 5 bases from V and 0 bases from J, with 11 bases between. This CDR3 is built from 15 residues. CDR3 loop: CSVPAGHSGANVLTF. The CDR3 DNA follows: TGCAGCGTTCCCGCAGGCCACTCTGGGGCCAACGTCCTGACTTTC.

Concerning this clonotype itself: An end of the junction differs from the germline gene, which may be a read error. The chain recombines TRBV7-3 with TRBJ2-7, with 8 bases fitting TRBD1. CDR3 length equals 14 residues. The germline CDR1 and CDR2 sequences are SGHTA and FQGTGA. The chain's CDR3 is CASTPGTGSDPEDF. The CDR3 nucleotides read TGTGCCAGCACCCCTGGGACAGGCAGCGATCCAGAGGACTTC.

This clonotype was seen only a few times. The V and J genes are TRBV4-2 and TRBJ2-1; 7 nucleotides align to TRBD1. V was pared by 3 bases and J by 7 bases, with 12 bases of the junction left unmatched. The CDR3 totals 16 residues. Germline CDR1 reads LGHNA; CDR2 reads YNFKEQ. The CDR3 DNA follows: TGTGCCAGCAGCCATACTACAGGGGCTTGGGGTAATGAGCAGTTCTTC. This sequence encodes CASSHTTGAWGNEQFF.

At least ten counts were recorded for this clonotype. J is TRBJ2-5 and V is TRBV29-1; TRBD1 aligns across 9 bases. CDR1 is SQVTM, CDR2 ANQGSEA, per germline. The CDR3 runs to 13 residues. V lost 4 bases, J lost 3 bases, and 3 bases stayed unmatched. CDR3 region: CSVVRDREETQYF. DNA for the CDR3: TGCAGCGTTGTGCGGGACAGGGAAGAGACCCAGTACTTC.

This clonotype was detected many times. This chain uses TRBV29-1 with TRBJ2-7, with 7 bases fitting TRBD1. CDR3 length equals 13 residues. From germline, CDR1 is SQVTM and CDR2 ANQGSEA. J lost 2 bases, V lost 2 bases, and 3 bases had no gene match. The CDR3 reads CSVETGVTYEQYF. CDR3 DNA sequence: TGCAGCGTTGAAACAGGGGTTACCTACGAGCAGTACTTC.

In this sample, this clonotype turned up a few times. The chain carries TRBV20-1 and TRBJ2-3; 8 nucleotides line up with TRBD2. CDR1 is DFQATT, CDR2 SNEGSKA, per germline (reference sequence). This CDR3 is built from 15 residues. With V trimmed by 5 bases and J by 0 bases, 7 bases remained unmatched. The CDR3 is CSAGTSGPSTDTQYF. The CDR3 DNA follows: TGCAGTGCTGGAACTAGCGGCCCTAGCACAGATACGCAGTATTTT.

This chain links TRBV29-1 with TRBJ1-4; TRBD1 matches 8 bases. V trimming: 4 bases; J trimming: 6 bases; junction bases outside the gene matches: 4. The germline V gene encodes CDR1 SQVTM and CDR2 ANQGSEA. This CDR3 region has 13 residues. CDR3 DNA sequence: TGCAGCGTTGCCGGGACAGGTCATGAAAAACTGTTTTTT. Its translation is CSVAGTGHEKLFF.